The TCR beta chain described here comes from a study of Graves' ophthalmopathy and Graves' hyperthyroidism. The V end lost 8 bases, the J end lost 7 bases, and 15 bases lay between the germline ends. The CDR3 totals 14 residues. Germline-derived CDR1 and CDR2 are MNHNS and SASEGT. This clonotype was seen a handful of times. Exclusion covered patients with other autoimmune diseases or uncontrolled infections (as well as pregnancy or lactation). For repertoire sequencing, the TCR beta CDR3 regions were amplified from RNA transcripts. In the first round, RT-PCR was carried out with HTBI primers, and a multiplex PCR formed the second round. TCRdb passed the multiplex PCR reads through MiXCR, listing each CDR3 protein once. The sample contains hundreds of thousands of distinct CDR3 sequences, over 13% of which appear only once.

This receptor was identified in a woman aged 25-40 years with Graves' ophthalmopathy. The chain joins TRBV6-1 to TRBJ1-6; weak D call: TRBD1 (6 bases). Sequences were obtained from blood. In nucleotides, the CDR3 is TGTGCCAGCGGTACAATGGACAGAAATTCACCCCTCCACTTT. It encodes CASGTMDRNSPLHF.